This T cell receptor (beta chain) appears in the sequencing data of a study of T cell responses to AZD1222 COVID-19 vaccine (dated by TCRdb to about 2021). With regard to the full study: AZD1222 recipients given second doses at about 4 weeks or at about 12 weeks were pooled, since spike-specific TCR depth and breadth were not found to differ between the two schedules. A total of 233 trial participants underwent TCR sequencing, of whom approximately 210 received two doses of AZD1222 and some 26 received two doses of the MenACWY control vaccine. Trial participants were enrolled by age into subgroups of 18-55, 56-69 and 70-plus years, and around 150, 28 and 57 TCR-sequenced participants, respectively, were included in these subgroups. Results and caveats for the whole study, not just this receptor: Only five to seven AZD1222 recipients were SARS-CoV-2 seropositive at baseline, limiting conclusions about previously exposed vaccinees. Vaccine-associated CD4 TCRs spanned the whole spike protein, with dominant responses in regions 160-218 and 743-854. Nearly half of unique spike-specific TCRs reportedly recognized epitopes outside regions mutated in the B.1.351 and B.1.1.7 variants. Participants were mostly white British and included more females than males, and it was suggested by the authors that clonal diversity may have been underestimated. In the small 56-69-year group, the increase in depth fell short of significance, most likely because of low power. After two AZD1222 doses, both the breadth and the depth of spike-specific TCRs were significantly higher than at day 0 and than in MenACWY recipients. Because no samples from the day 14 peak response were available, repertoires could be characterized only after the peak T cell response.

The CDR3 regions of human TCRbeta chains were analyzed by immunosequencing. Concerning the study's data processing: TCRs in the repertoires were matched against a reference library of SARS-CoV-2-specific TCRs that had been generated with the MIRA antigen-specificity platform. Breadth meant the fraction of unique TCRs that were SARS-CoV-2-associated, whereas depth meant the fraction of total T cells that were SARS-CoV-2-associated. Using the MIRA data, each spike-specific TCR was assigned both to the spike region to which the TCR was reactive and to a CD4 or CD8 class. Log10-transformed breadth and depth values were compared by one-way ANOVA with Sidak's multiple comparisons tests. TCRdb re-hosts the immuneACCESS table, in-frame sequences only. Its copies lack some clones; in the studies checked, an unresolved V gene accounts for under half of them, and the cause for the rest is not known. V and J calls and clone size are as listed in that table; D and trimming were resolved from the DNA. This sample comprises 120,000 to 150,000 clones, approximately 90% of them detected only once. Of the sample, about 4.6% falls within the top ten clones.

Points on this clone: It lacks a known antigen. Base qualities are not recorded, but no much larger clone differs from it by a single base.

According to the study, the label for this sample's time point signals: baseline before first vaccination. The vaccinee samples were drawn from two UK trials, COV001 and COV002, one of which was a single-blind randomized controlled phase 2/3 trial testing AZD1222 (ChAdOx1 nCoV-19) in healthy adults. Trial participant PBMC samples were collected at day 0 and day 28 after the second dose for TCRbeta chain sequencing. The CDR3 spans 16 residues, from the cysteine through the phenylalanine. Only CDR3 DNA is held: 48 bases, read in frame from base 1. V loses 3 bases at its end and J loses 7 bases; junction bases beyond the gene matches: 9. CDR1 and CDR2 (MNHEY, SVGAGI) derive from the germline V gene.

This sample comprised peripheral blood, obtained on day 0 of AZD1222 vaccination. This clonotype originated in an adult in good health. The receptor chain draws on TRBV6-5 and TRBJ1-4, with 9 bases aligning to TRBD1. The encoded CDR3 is CASSYLGTGRAEKLFF. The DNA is TGTGCCAGCAGTTATCTCGGGACAGGGCGGGCTGAAAAACTGTTTTTT.